This T cell receptor beta chain is drawn from a study of shared T cell receptors in the human thymus. The repertoire was sequenced with immunoSEQ multiplex PCR; TCRdb's copy has only in-frame clones and lacks some. Of some 700,000 clones in the sample, 85% to 90% were seen once. CDR1 and CDR2 (germline): SGHRS, YFSETQ. V shed 7 bases and J 4 bases; nucleotides not matched to a gene: 32. The CDR3 spans 22 residues. The sample was also linked to a second study, of human thymus T cells. From that report: Healthy Finnish infants undergoing corrective surgery for congenital heart defects were used as donors. Resected material from corrective heart surgery provided the thymus tissue analysed. Related research found strongly overlapping thymic repertoires in unrelated individuals.

This receptor was taken from a boy in the first two years of life with a congenital heart defect. The sample was thymocytes. The gene calls are TRBV5-1 and TRBJ2-1, with 7 positions matching TRBD2. For the CDR3, the DNA is TGCGCCAGCTCCAACGGAAAATATGGTGAAGGGGAGGAGGGAGGGCCATACAATGAGCAGTTCTTC. Translated, it gives CASSNGKYGEGEEGGPYNEQFF.